The rows below give T cell receptor beta chains drawn from one sample of a study of blood T cell repertoires in COVID-19. Profiled with immunoSEQ multiplex PCR; TCRdb holds only in-frame clones, not every one. The top ten clones hold roughly 3.5% of a sample with 200,000 to 250,000 clones, 70% to 85% of them seen once. The sample taken for sequencing was PBMCs or T cells enriched from blood (not recorded which). These receptors were taken from a woman aged 55-70 years who had recovered from COVID-19. CDR3s include the opening cysteine and the closing phenylalanine or tryptophan. D genes are given only for firm matches. Size is omitted from some rows. Given values are once, few, many or a class for expanded clones.

v_call	j_call	d_call	clone_size	cdr3_aa	cdr3_nt
TRBV29-1	TRBJ2-1	TRBD2	.	CSATGTSGRPRLDEQFF	TGCAGCGCCACCGGGACTAGCGGGAGACCCCGGTTGGATGAGCAGTTCTTC
TRBV18	TRBJ1-1	.	once	CASSSEAGRRTEAFF	TGTGCCAGCTCATCAGAGGCAGGGAGGAGGACTGAAGCTTTCTTT
TRBV19	TRBJ1-2	TRBD1	.	CASSTPPGQRASYYGYTF	TGTGCCAGTAGTACCCCTCCGGGACAGCGGGCGTCATATTATGGCTACACCTTC
TRBV18	TRBJ2-3	TRBD1	.	CASSPPGRGPGDTQYF	TGTGCCAGCTCACCACCAGGCAGGGGGCCGGGAGATACGCAGTATTTT
TRBV5-4	TRBJ2-7	.	.	CASSPGTSSAYEQYF	TGTGCCAGCAGCCCCGGGACAAGTAGCGCCTACGAGCAGTACTTC
TRBV15	TRBJ1-1	.	once	CATSRERVGTEAFF	TGTGCCACCAGCAGAGAGAGGGTGGGCACTGAAGCTTTCTTT
TRBV9	TRBJ1-4	.	.	CASSVGASTDEKLFF	TGTGCCAGCAGCGTAGGAGCCTCTACGGATGAAAAACTGTTTTTT
TRBV9	TRBJ1-3	.	.	CASSRYSGNTIYF	TGTGCCAGCAGCCGTTACTCTGGAAACACCATATATTTT
TRBV30	TRBJ2-6	TRBD1	.	CAWSENRGSGANVLTF	TGTGCCTGGAGTGAAAACAGGGGGAGCGGGGCCAACGTCCTGACTTTC
TRBV9	TRBJ1-4	TRBD1	.	CASSVADLRGRGEKLFF	TGTGCCAGCAGCGTAGCTGATCTTAGGGGGCGGGGTGAAAAACTGTTTTTT
TRBV4-2	TRBJ1-2	TRBD1	.	CASSQEYRDREGYGYTF	TGTGCCAGCAGCCAAGAGTACCGGGACAGGGAAGGCTATGGCTACACCTTC
TRBV7-9	TRBJ2-2	TRBD2	.	CASSLSGGLAGELFF	TGTGCCAGCAGCTTATCGGGAGGACTAGCCGGGGAGCTGTTTTTT
TRBV5-4	TRBJ2-1	.	.	CASSTRDFQNEQFF	TGTGCCAGCAGCACCCGGGACTTTCAGAATGAGCAGTTCTTC
TRBV7-2	TRBJ2-1	TRBD2	.	CASSPSGGSYNEQFF	TGTGCCAGCAGCCCTAGCGGGGGCTCCTACAATGAGCAGTTCTTC
TRBV18	TRBJ2-7	TRBD1	.	CASSPRTGGLYEQYF	TGTGCCAGCTCACCACGGACAGGGGGTCTATACGAGCAGTACTTC
TRBV7-9	TRBJ1-1	.	.	CASGVMNTEAFF	TGTGCCAGCGGAGTCATGAACACTGAAGCTTTCTTT
TRBV11-3	TRBJ1-2	TRBD1	.	CASSLDLTGIGYTF	TGTGCCAGCAGCTTAGATTTGACAGGGATTGGCTACACCTTC
TRBV19	TRBJ1-5	.	.	CASSKESYSNQPQHF	TGTGCCAGTAGTAAGGAGTCATATAGCAATCAGCCCCAGCATTTT
TRBV5-6	TRBJ1-2	.	.	CASSRQDNYGYTF	TGTGCCAGCAGTCGACAGGATAACTATGGCTACACCTTC
TRBV20-1	TRBJ2-5	.	.	CSASLRGETQYF	TGCAGTGCTAGTCTCAGGGGAGAGACCCAGTACTTC
TRBV7-8	TRBJ2-7	TRBD1	.	CASSSGTGVYEQYF	TGTGCCAGCAGCTCCGGGACAGGGGTCTACGAGCAGTACTTC
TRBV11-3	TRBJ2-2	.	.	CASSLVRGMGRTGELFF	TGTGCCAGCAGCTTAGTACGCGGGATGGGGAGGACCGGGGAGCTGTTTTTT
TRBV2	TRBJ1-2	TRBD1	.	CASTIGQGNGYTF	TGTGCCAGCACCATAGGACAGGGTAATGGCTACACCTTC
TRBV9	TRBJ2-4	.	.	CASSVDGADGTKNIQYF	TGTGCCAGCAGCGTAGATGGGGCAGACGGAACCAAAAACATTCAGTACTTC
TRBV5-1	TRBJ2-5	TRBD1	.	CASSLGVGGVQETQYF	TGCGCCAGCAGCTTGGGGGTAGGGGGCGTCCAAGAGACCCAGTACTTC
TRBV27	TRBJ1-5	TRBD1	.	CASSPGQGRNNQPQHF	TGTGCCAGCAGTCCCGGACAGGGTAGAAACAATCAGCCCCAGCATTTT
TRBV5-1	TRBJ2-6	TRBD1	.	CASSLNRGSSGANVLTF	TGCGCCAGCAGCTTAAACAGGGGAAGCTCTGGGGCCAACGTCCTGACTTTC
TRBV5-6	TRBJ1-2	.	.	CASSLAAGGYTF	TGTGCCAGCAGCTTGGCCGCGGGGGGCTACACCTTC
TRBV4-1	TRBJ1-4	TRBD1	.	CASSQDPGTGGFFSLTNEKLFF	TGCGCCAGCAGCCAAGATCCGGGAACAGGGGGATTTTTTTCGCTTACTAATGAAAAACTGTTTTTT
TRBV5-5	TRBJ2-7	.	.	CASSLLMTYEQYF	TGTGCCAGCAGCCTACTAATGACCTACGAGCAGTACTTC
TRBV7-9	TRBJ1-4	.	.	CASSSPGRGNEKLFF	TGTGCCAGCAGCTCCCCGGGAAGGGGGAATGAAAAACTGTTTTTT
TRBV19	TRBJ1-4	TRBD1	few	CASSRDSIGEKLFF	TGTGCCAGTAGTCGGGACAGCATAGGTGAAAAACTGTTTTTT
TRBV14	TRBJ1-2	.	.	CASSQVHSPYYGYTF	TGTGCCAGCAGCCAAGTTCACAGTCCTTACTATGGCTACACCTTC
TRBV30	TRBJ2-3	TRBD1	.	CAWSDGQGRSDTQYF	TGTGCCTGGAGCGACGGACAGGGGAGATCAGATACGCAGTATTTT
TRBV27	TRBJ2-2	TRBD2	.	CASSSPGLAGIAGELFF	TGTGCCAGCAGTTCCCCCGGACTAGCGGGAATCGCCGGGGAGCTGTTTTTT
TRBV14	TRBJ1-2	.	.	CASSRLRGAGYTF	TGTGCCAGCAGCCGCCTAAGAGGCGCTGGCTACACCTTC
TRBV5-4	TRBJ1-4	.	.	CASSPGRATNEKLFF	TGTGCCAGCAGCCCCGGGAGAGCCACTAATGAAAAACTGTTTTTT
TRBV6-1	TRBJ1-5	TRBD1	once	CASSESLDRGMRIRQPQHF	TGTGCCAGCAGTGAATCCTTGGACAGGGGAATGCGAATCAGACAGCCCCAGCATTTT
TRBV15	TRBJ2-1	TRBD2	.	CATTAPSGRGGHNEQFF	TGTGCCACCACCGCTCCGAGCGGGAGAGGGGGTCACAATGAGCAGTTCTTC
TRBV10-3	TRBJ1-3	TRBD1	.	CAISESDRVTGNTIYF	TGTGCCATCAGTGAGTCCGACAGGGTGACTGGAAACACCATATATTTT
TRBV11-2	TRBJ1-1	.	.	CASSLDSLLAFF	TGTGCCAGCAGCCTCGACAGCCTCTTGGCTTTCTTT
TRBV13	TRBJ2-5	TRBD1	.	CASSSPLTGNYQETQYF	TGTGCCAGCAGCTCTCCCCTGACAGGGAATTACCAAGAGACCCAGTACTTC
TRBV5-1	TRBJ2-5	TRBD2	.	CASSLVAGAETQYF	TGCGCCAGCAGCTTGGTTGCGGGAGCAGAGACCCAGTACTTC
TRBV19	TRBJ1-2	TRBD1	.	CASPTGSGGYTF	TGTGCCAGCCCGACAGGGTCCGGGGGCTACACCTTC